This T cell receptor (beta chain) was sequenced in a study of T-cell memory formation after mild COVID-19. Study observations and caveats: Clones that shrank (day 15 to 85) were balanced CD4/CD8, whereas later expanders leaned CD4+.

The V segment lost 2 bases and the J segment 0 bases; nucleotides outside the gene matches: 7. From germline, CDR1 is SEHNR and CDR2 FQNEAQ (reference sequence). This CDR3 spans 16 amino acids. Via MiXCR, TCRdb re-called the 5' RACE reads, giving one row per CDR3 protein. Here the sample spans some 350,000 distinct CDR3 sequences, roughly 13% being singletons. This clonotype was seen more than once but under ten times. What it binds is unknown. The sequencing input was PBMCs or a T cell subset sorted from them (not recorded which). This chain joins TRBV7-9 and TRBJ2-7; 7 nucleotides align to TRBD2. This sequence originates from a man between 18 and 35 years old who had mild COVID-19 (a few samples of this study predate the infection). Cell type and time point are not known. The CDR3 loop reads CASSLRQGGVSYEQYF. Written as DNA, the CDR3 is TGTGCCAGCAGCTTAAGGCAGGGAGGGGTCTCCTACGAGCAGTACTTC.